These 23 T cell receptor beta chains share one sample of origin, sequenced in a study of molecular identifiers for immune sequencing clone quantification. TCRdb reanalysed the PCR reads using MiXCR and keeps one entry per CDR3 protein. The profile shows roughly 630,000 distinct CDR3 sequences, less than 30% of them singletons. Input material: naive CD8+ T cells from blood, with Jurkat cell RNA spiked in. As to subset: FACS-sorted CD8+CD4-CCR7+CD45RA+ naive T cells. The origin of the receptors is a human donor in good health. Some libraries in this study had Jurkat cell RNA spiked in.

As for this clonotype: This could be a read error, since a much larger clone is one nucleotide away. J is TRBJ2-7 and V is TRBV7-6; 8 bases line up with TRBD1. CDR1 and CDR2 from the germline V gene are SGHVS and FNYEAQ. This CDR3 spans 16 amino acids. V lost 5 bases, J lost 6 bases, and 15 bases stayed unmatched. The CDR3 nucleotides read TGTGCCAGCAGCCCCCGACAGGGGACAAGCGCCTCCGAGCAGTACTTC. It translates to CASSPRQGTSASEQYF.

In its sample, this clonotype was seen many times. The rearrangement uses TRBV28 and TRBJ1-5; perhaps TRBD1 as D (5 bases). CDR3 length: 15 amino acids. V gave up 1 base and J gave up 0 bases, with 7 bases separating them. Germline lookup yields CDR1 MDHEN and CDR2 SYDVKM. The CDR3 loop reads CASSLSGHSNQPQHF. CDR3 DNA: TGTGCCAGCAGTTTATCAGGGCATAGCAATCAGCCCCAGCATTTT.

This clonotype came up a few times. J is TRBJ2-2 and V is TRBV19; D remains unclear. Per the germline V gene, CDR1 is LNHDA and CDR2 is SQIVND (reference sequence). This CDR3 has 16 amino acids. V lost 3 bases to trimming and J lost 2 bases, with 13 bases between them. CDR3 coding DNA: TGTGCCAGTAGTATCCCGATTTACAGAAACACCGGGGAGCTGTTTTTT. As protein: CASSIPIYRNTGELFF.

There are a few counts of this clonotype. The DNA of the CDR3 is TGTGCCAGCAGCCCATCAAGGGGCACCCACTACGAGCAGTACTTC. Its translation: CASSPSRGTHYEQYF. The chain couples TRBV11-2 to TRBJ2-7; tentatively, D is TRBD1 (5 bases). The germline gives CDR1 SGHAT, CDR2 FQNNGV. The CDR3 has 15 amino acids. Trimming pared 5 bases from V and 3 bases from J, leaving 17 bases between.

This chain's CDR3 is CATRRNTGELFF. CDR3 bases: TGTGCCACCAGAAGGAACACCGGGGAGCTGTTTTTT. This chain joins TRBV24-1 and TRBJ2-2; D not certain. Between the trimmed V and J ends, which lost 7 bases and 1 base, there was a span of 3 bases. The germline V gene encodes CDR1 KGHDR and CDR2 SFDVKD. The CDR3 is 12 residues long.

In the case of this clonotype: Just one base apart from a much larger clone, this may be a read error. V usage is TRBV6-5 and J usage is TRBJ2-4, with D unresolved. Germline CDR1 is MNHEY and CDR2 is SVGAGI. The CDR3 has 17 residues. CDR3 sequence (DNA): TGTGCCCGCAGTTACCAGGCCCACTCCCCGGCCAAAAACATTCAGTACTTC. Its protein is CARSYQAHSPAKNIQYF.

Remarks on this clonotype: A read error is possible here, since a much larger clone lies one base away. The chain employs TRBV12-3 or TRBV12-4 and TRBJ2-3, with a weak D call TRBD2 (5 bases). The CDR3 is made up of 16 amino acids. V shed 3 bases and J shed 1 base, with 14 bases lying between them. CDR3 nucleotide sequence: TGTGCCAGCAGTTTTCAGAGGACTGGCGGCACAGATACGCAGTATTTT. The encoded protein is CASSFQRTGGTDTQYF.

This clonotype was seen more than once but under ten times. The genes are TRBV12-5 and TRBJ2-3, with 14 bases matching TRBD2. Germline loops: CDR1 LGHNT, CDR2 FRNRAP. This CDR3 has 17 residues. Losses at the gene ends were 0 bases for V and 8 bases for J; bases not matched to a gene: 7. The DNA for the CDR3 is TGTGCTAGTGGTTTGGTACCGGGACTAGCGGGAGATGTTACGCAGTATTTT. It codes for CASGLVPGLAGDVTQYF. The full variable domain, its missing parts supplied by reference TRBV12-5 and TRBJ2-3, is DARVTQTPRHKVTEMGQEVTMRCQPILGHNTVFWYRQTMMQGLELLAYFRNRAPLDDSGMPKDRFSAEMPDATLATLKIQPSEPRDSAVYFCASGLVPGLAGDVTQYFGPGTRLTVL.

The chain uses TRBV2 and TRBJ2-3; tentatively, D is TRBD2 (5 bases). The CDR3 consists of 14 residues. The germline V and J ends were trimmed by 6 bases and 2 bases, with 12 bases remaining between them. CDR1 is SNHLY, CDR2 FYNNEI, per germline. The CDR3 spells CASREVPTTDTQYF. The CDR3 DNA follows: TGTGCCAGCAGGGAGGTCCCGACCACAGATACGCAGTATTTT.

This clonotype was detected a few times. The CDR3, as DNA: TGTGCCAGCACCCCGGAAATGGGCGCCGGGGAGCTGTTTTTT. Encoded protein: CASTPEMGAGELFF. The chain employs TRBV7-8 and TRBJ2-2, with D hard to call. The CDR3 is 14 residues long. Germline CDR1 SGHVS, CDR2 FQNEAQ. The V gene lost 7 bases and the J gene lost 6 bases, with 15 bases spanning the gap.

This clonotype was seen ten or more times. V and J are TRBV6-2 or TRBV6-3 and TRBJ1-1, with TRBD1 matching over 8 bases. Germline V lookup: CDR1 MNHEY, CDR2 SVGEGT. This CDR3 spans 15 amino acids. V shed 6 bases, J shed 2 bases, and the junction held 8 bases outside the gene matches. CDR3 coding DNA: TGTGCCAGCAGCTTCTCGACAGGGGTAAACACTGAAGCTTTCTTT. The encoded protein is CASSFSTGVNTEAFF.

The rearrangement uses TRBV21-1 and TRBJ1-1; TRBD1 was called by the table and not checked on the DNA. TRBV21-1 is described as a pseudogene. This CDR3 contains 12 residues. In DNA form, the CDR3 reads TGTGCCAGCACCCCTTACGGCACTGAAGCTTTCTTT. Its translation is CASTPYGTEAFF.

This clonotype was counted many times. The gene calls are TRBV5-4 and TRBJ2-6, with 12 bases lining up with TRBD1. The CDR3 covers 18 residues. J lost 0 bases, V lost 4 bases, and 5 bases had no gene match. CDR1 SGHNT and CDR2 YYREEE come from the germline V gene (reference sequence). The CDR3 is CASSAGQGALSGANVLTF. CDR3 nucleotide sequence: TGTGCCAGCAGCGCGGGACAGGGGGCTCTCTCTGGGGCCAACGTCCTGACTTTC. Using reference TRBV5-4 and TRBJ2-6 for the parts outside the CDR3, the full variable domain is ETGVTQSPTHLIKTRGQQVTLRCSSQSGHNTVSWYQQALGQGPQFIFQYYREEENGRGNFPPRFSGLQFPNYSSELNVNALELDDSALYLCASSAGQGALSGANVLTFGAGSRLTVL.

This clonotype was counted many times. J is TRBJ2-5 and V is TRBV28; D unclear. Germline lookup yields CDR1 MDHEN and CDR2 SYDVKM. The ends were cut back, 1 base at V and 2 bases at J, with 8 bases in the middle. This CDR3 is built from 14 residues. The CDR3, as DNA: TGTGCCAGCAGTTTATCTGCGGATCAAGAGACCCAGTACTTC. Protein product: CASSLSADQETQYF.

The genes are TRBV5-1 and TRBJ1-4; 10 bases are shared with TRBD1. The length of the CDR3 is 15 residues. Germline V lookup: CDR1 SGHRS, CDR2 YFSETQ. Trimming cost V 0 bases and J 8 bases; bases outside gene matches: 4. Written as DNA, the CDR3 is TGCGCCAGCAGCTTGGTCGGGACAGGGGACGAAAAACTGTTTTTT. Amino acids: CASSLVGTGDEKLFF. The variable domain in full, with the rest retrieved from reference TRBV5-1 and TRBJ1-4, is KAGVTQTPRYLIKTRGQQVTLSCSPISGHRSVSWYQQTPGQGLQFLFEYFSETQRNKGNFPGRFSGRQFSNSRSEMNVSTLELGDSALYLCASSLVGTGDEKLFFGSGTQLSVL.

This clonotype occurred a few times. The chain carries TRBV11-1 and TRBJ1-1, with D tentatively TRBD1 (6 bases). The V end was cut by 8 bases, the J end by 0 bases, with 22 bases between. The CDR3 loop spans 17 amino acids. The germline gives CDR1 SGHAT, CDR2 FQDESV (reference sequence). The CDR3 DNA follows: TGTGCCAGCGGTTTGGACAGTATTTCATTTCTGAACACTGAAGCTTTCTTT. This translates into CASGLDSISFLNTEAFF.

As to this clonotype: A much larger clone differs from this one at a single base, so this may be a read error. CDR3 DNA: TGTGCCAGCAGCGGGGGACGGATGACCCTAGAGACCCAGTACTTC. It encodes CASSGGRMTLETQYF. This chain connects TRBV5-6 to TRBJ2-5, with D perhaps matching TRBD1 or TRBD2 (5 bases each). Germline V gene sequence: CDR1 SGHDT, CDR2 YYEEEE. CDR3 length equals 15 residues. V lost 4 bases, J lost 4 bases, and 17 bases lay in between.

Remarks on this clonotype: One end of the junction fails to match germline, which may point to a read error. The V call is TRBV30, the J call TRBJ2-3; D not certain. The CDR3 has 15 residues. The germline gives CDR1 GTSNPN, CDR2 SVGIG (reference sequence). The CDR3 DNA is TGTGCCTGGAGTGTGCTCGGGCCCAGCACAGATACGGAGTATTTT. This translates into CAWSVLGPSTDTEYF.

Notes on this clonotype: It may be a read error: a sequence one base away is much more abundant. The chain recombines TRBV23-1 with TRBJ1-5; D is possibly TRBD1 (6 bases). TRBV23-1 is classed as an ORF, of uncertain function. CDR3 length: 18 amino acids. V gave up 2 bases and J gave up 0 bases, with 17 bases separating them. CDR3 region: CASSQPNRALYSNQPQHF. The DNA for the CDR3 is TGCGCCAGCAGTCAACCGAACAGGGCGCTATATAGCAATCAGCCCCAGCATTTT.

The chain has TRBV9 and TRBJ2-5, with TRBD2 identical over 8 bases. Germline V gene data show CDR1 as SGDLS and CDR2 as YYNGEE. The CDR3 runs to 17 residues. The trim removed 4 bases at V and 3 bases at J, leaving 14 bases unmatched. The CDR3 DNA sequence: TGTGCCAGCAGCACTACTTCAACCCAGCGGGAGAAAGAGACCCAGTACTTC. Translation gives CASSTTSTQREKETQYF. The full variable domain, rest sourced from reference TRBV9 and TRBJ2-5, is DSGVTQTPKHLITATGQRVTLRCSPRSGDLSVYWYQQSLDQGLQFLIQYYNGEERAKGNILERFSAQQFPDLHSELNLSSLELGDSALYFCASSTTSTQREKETQYFGPGTRLLVL.

This clonotype was observed at least ten times. The gene calls are TRBV28 and TRBJ2-7; unclear D gene. Germline-derived CDR1 and CDR2 are MDHEN and SYDVKM. V dropped 6 bases and J dropped 4 bases, with 13 bases sitting between them. This CDR3 is 13 amino acids long. The CDR3 reads CASSPSENYEQYF. CDR3 sequence (DNA): TGTGCCAGCAGCCCATCGGAGAATTACGAGCAGTACTTC.

The J gene is TRBJ1-1, the V gene TRBV11-2; D ambiguous. CDR1 and CDR2 (germline): SGHAT, FQNNGV. Trimming removed 0 bases from V and 4 bases from J, with 6 bases in between. The CDR3 has 13 amino acids. CDR3 in amino acids: CASSLDWSTEAFF. CDR3 nucleotide sequence: TGTGCCAGCAGCTTAGACTGGTCCACTGAAGCTTTCTTT.

The table lists this clonotype with many counts. The V gene is TRBV6-8, the J gene TRBJ2-2, with D perhaps TRBD1 (6 bases). The CDR3 extends over 15 amino acids. Per germline, CDR1 MNHGY and CDR2 SAAAGT. V dropped 6 bases and J dropped 1 base, with 12 bases sitting between them. CDR3: CASSTGTLNTGELFF. As DNA, the CDR3 is TGTGCCAGCAGCACAGGGACACTGAACACCGGGGAGCTGTTTTTT.